A selection of T cell receptor beta chains follows, all from one sample in a study of identical twins. TCRdb used MiXCR to reprocess the 5' RACE reads, holding one entry per CDR3 protein. This table has about 890,000 distinct CDR3 sequences, around an eighth appearing once. A further study also used this sample, focusing on yellow fever vaccine responses in identical twins.

Sequenced material: PBMCs. All receptors come from a woman aged 18 to 35 in good health. Each CDR3 is given with its conserved first and last residue. The D gene is left open where the match is weak. Only part of the rows carry a size: once, few, many, or a class if the clone is expanded.

clone size	D gene	V gene	J gene	CDR3 DNA	CDR3 protein
many	NA	TRBV12-3/TRBV12-4	TRBJ2-1	TGTGCCAGCAGTTTCGGGCTAGGACCCTACAATGAGCAGTTCTTC	CASSFGLGPYNEQFF
NA	TRBD1	TRBV11-1	TRBJ2-7	TGTGCCAGCAGCCAGCCCGGGACAGAAATCGGCGAGCAGTACTTC	CASSQPGTEIGEQYF
NA	NA	TRBV12-3/TRBV12-4	TRBJ1-2	TGTGCCAGCAGTTTTTTTCGGGGGATACCTAACTATGGCTACACCTTC	CASSFFRGIPNYGYTF
few	NA	TRBV10-1	TRBJ2-5	TGCGCCAGCAGTCGGGGTGGACAGTTAAAAGAGACCCAGTACTTC	CASSRGGQLKETQYF
many	NA	TRBV12-3/TRBV12-4	TRBJ1-3	TGTGCCAGCAGTTCCAGGGGACACTCTGGAAACACCATATATTTT	CASSSRGHSGNTIYF
few	NA	TRBV7-9	TRBJ2-5	TGTGCCAGCAGCTTAGCGACGGGGACGGAAGAGACCCAGTACTTC	CASSLATGTEETQYF
few	TRBD1	TRBV18	TRBJ2-5	TGTGCCAGCTCACGCGCCGGAGGGGACAGGAGCCAAGAGACCCAGTACTTC	CASSRAGGDRSQETQYF
many	TRBD1	TRBV7-9	TRBJ2-7	TGTGCCAGCAGCCCACGGACAGGGAACGAGCAGTACTTC	CASSPRTGNEQYF
many	NA	TRBV7-9	TRBJ2-5	TGTGCCAGCAGTTCACGGGGGGAGACCCAGTACTTC	CASSSRGETQYF
few	NA	TRBV27	TRBJ1-3	TGTGCCAGCAGTCGAGACAGGCGCTCTGGAAACACCATATATTTT	CASSRDRRSGNTIYF
NA	NA	TRBV15	TRBJ1-5	TGTGCCACCAGCCGGGGGGGTTATAGCAATCAGCCCCAGCATTTT	CATSRGGYSNQPQHF
few	TRBD1	TRBV12-3/TRBV12-4	TRBJ2-6	TGTGCCAGCCGCCGGGACAGGGCCTACTCTGGGGCCAACGTCCTGACTTTC	CASRRDRAYSGANVLTF
NA	TRBD2	TRBV2	TRBJ2-1	TGTGCCAGCACTGGCAGTATGACTAGCCGGAGCTCCTACAATGAGCAGTTCTTC	CASTGSMTSRSSYNEQFF
many	NA	TRBV4-1	TRBJ2-5	TGCGCCAGCAGCCAAGCAGGACGGACCCAAGAGACCCAGTACTTC	CASSQAGRTQETQYF
many	NA	TRBV10-3	TRBJ2-5	TGTGCCATCACCAACAGGGTTTTGATCTCCCAAGAGACCCAGTACTTC	CAITNRVLISQETQYF